The rows below give T cell receptor beta chains drawn from one sample of a study of blood T cell repertoires in COVID-19. Some clones are missing from TCRdb's copy, which holds only in-frame ones; the method was immunoSEQ multiplex PCR. The table has approximately 200,000 clones, roughly nine tenths seen once. The sequenced material came from PBMCs or T cells enriched from blood (not recorded which). The receptors come from a young woman who had recovered from COVID-19. Both conserved end residues are part of each CDR3. The order of the fields is CDR3 protein, CDR3 DNA, J gene, V gene, clone size, D gene. D genes are given only for firm matches. Only some rows state a clone size, as once, few, many or a class for expanded clones.

CDR3: CASRLGQLNYGYTF
DNA: TGTGCCAGCAGACTGGGACAGTTGAACTATGGCTACACCTTC
J: TRBJ1-2
V: TRBV5-8
size: -
D: TRBD1

CDR3: CASSRRTGAEAFF
DNA: TGCGCCAGCAGCCGACGGACAGGGGCTGAAGCTTTCTTT
J: TRBJ1-1
V: TRBV4-3
size: -
D: TRBD1

CDR3: CSVEEARFGTEAFF
DNA: TGCAGCGTTGAAGAGGCGAGGTTCGGCACTGAAGCTTTCTTT
J: TRBJ1-1
V: TRBV29-1
size: -
D: -

CDR3: CALGIHTIYF
DNA: TGTGCCCTCGGGATACACACCATATATTTT
J: TRBJ1-3
V: TRBV6-5
size: once
D: -

CDR3: CASDKGGAYNEQFF
DNA: TGCGCCAGCGACAAAGGGGGGGCCTACAATGAGCAGTTCTTC
J: TRBJ2-1
V: TRBV10-2
size: -
D: -

CDR3: CALSRDTHYEQYF
DNA: TGTGCCTTGAGCCGGGACACCCATTACGAGCAGTACTTC
J: TRBJ2-7
V: TRBV30
size: -
D: -

CDR3: CASSQDSGVGGYTF
DNA: TGTGCCAGCAGCCAAGATTCGGGGGTAGGGGGCTACACCTTC
J: TRBJ1-2
V: TRBV14
size: once
D: -

CDR3: CATCAQVLVGSYNEQFF
DNA: TGTGCCACGTGTGCACAGGTTCTTGTGGGCTCCTACAATGAGCAGTTCTTC
J: TRBJ2-1
V: TRBV15
size: -
D: -

CDR3: CASSLEGTGGYEQYF
DNA: TGTGCCAGCAGCCTCGAGGGAACAGGGGGCTACGAGCAGTACTTC
J: TRBJ2-7
V: TRBV7-2
size: -
D: TRBD1

CDR3: CSADQYNEQFF
DNA: TGCAGCGCTGACCAATACAATGAGCAGTTCTTC
J: TRBJ2-1
V: TRBV29-1
size: -
D: -

CDR3: CASSHRMTGIYGYTF
DNA: TGTGCCAGCAGCCACCGAATGACAGGGATCTATGGCTACACCTTC
J: TRBJ1-2
V: TRBV14
size: -
D: TRBD1

CDR3: CASSVGASEVTDTQYF
DNA: TGTGCCAGCAGCGTAGGAGCTAGTGAGGTCACAGATACGCAGTATTTT
J: TRBJ2-3
V: TRBV9
size: once
D: -

CDR3: CASSQDVTSGSEQFF
DNA: TGTGCCAGCAGCCAAGACGTGACTAGCGGGAGTGAGCAGTTCTTC
J: TRBJ2-1
V: TRBV3-1/TRBV3-2
size: -
D: TRBD2

CDR3: CASSLYGGSTDTQYF
DNA: TGTGCCAGCAGCTTGTACGGCGGCAGCACAGATACGCAGTATTTT
J: TRBJ2-3
V: TRBV7-3
size: -
D: -

CDR3: CASSFLDRGNYGYTF
DNA: TGTGCCAGCAGTTTCCTGGACAGGGGAAACTATGGCTACACCTTC
J: TRBJ1-2
V: TRBV28
size: -
D: TRBD1

CDR3: CASKGGAKNIQYF
DNA: TGTGCCAGTAAGGGAGGGGCCAAAAACATTCAGTACTTC
J: TRBJ2-4
V: TRBV19
size: -
D: TRBD2

CDR3: CAWSVRGRTDTQYF
DNA: TGTGCCTGGAGTGTACGCGGCCGCACAGATACGCAGTATTTT
J: TRBJ2-3
V: TRBV30
size: -
D: -

CDR3: CASSEPTSGSSNEQFF
DNA: TGTGCCAGCAGCGAACCGACTAGCGGGAGTAGCAATGAGCAGTTCTTC
J: TRBJ2-1
V: TRBV2
size: -
D: TRBD2

CDR3: CASRPLGYRGSGANVLTF
DNA: TGTGCCAGCAGACCTCTTGGTTACAGGGGCTCTGGGGCCAACGTCCTGACTTTC
J: TRBJ2-6
V: TRBV27
size: -
D: TRBD1

CDR3: CASSLGGEGLHYGYTF
DNA: TGTGCCAGTAGCTTGGGGGGAGAGGGTCTGCACTATGGCTACACCTTC
J: TRBJ1-2
V: TRBV19
size: -
D: -

CDR3: CASSQDIGTGNTEAFF
DNA: TGCGCCAGCAGCCAAGATATCGGGACAGGGAACACTGAAGCTTTCTTT
J: TRBJ1-1
V: TRBV4-1
size: -
D: TRBD1

CDR3: CASSLGQPNEKLFF
DNA: TGTGCCAGCAGCCTCGGACAGCCTAATGAAAAACTGTTTTTT
J: TRBJ1-4
V: TRBV7-9
size: -
D: -

CDR3: CASSPFPRDTEAFF
DNA: TGTGCCAGCAGCCCGTTCCCCAGGGACACTGAAGCTTTCTTT
J: TRBJ1-1
V: TRBV13
size: -
D: -

CDR3: CATSRDQRLGIQETQYF
DNA: TGTGCCACCAGCAGAGATCAGCGGCTTGGGATTCAGGAGACCCAGTACTTC
J: TRBJ2-5
V: TRBV15
size: -
D: -

CDR3: CASSLQGGDSYEQYF
DNA: TGTGCCAGTAGCTTACAGGGTGGGGATTCCTACGAGCAGTACTTC
J: TRBJ2-7
V: TRBV19
size: -
D: -

CDR3: CASSAEQGNTIYF
DNA: TGTGCCAGCAGTGCCGAACAGGGAAACACCATATATTTT
J: TRBJ1-3
V: TRBV2
size: -
D: -

CDR3: CATSRGTEGTEAFF
DNA: TGTGCCACCAGCAGGGGGACTGAGGGGACTGAAGCTTTCTTT
J: TRBJ1-1
V: TRBV15
size: once
D: -

CDR3: CASSFTTEAFF
DNA: TGTGCCAGCAGCTTTACTACTGAAGCTTTCTTT
J: TRBJ1-1
V: TRBV11-3
size: once
D: -

CDR3: CAISASGTGKETQYF
DNA: TGTGCCATCAGTGCCTCTGGGACAGGGAAAGAGACCCAGTACTTC
J: TRBJ2-5
V: TRBV10-3
size: few
D: TRBD1

CDR3: CASSLRLAESTDTQYF
DNA: TGTGCCAGCAGCTTAAGACTAGCGGAGAGCACAGATACGCAGTATTTT
J: TRBJ2-3
V: TRBV11-1
size: -
D: TRBD2

CDR3: CASRDRVGNQPQHF
DNA: TGTGCCAGCAGAGACAGGGTGGGGAATCAGCCCCAGCATTTT
J: TRBJ1-5
V: TRBV2
size: -
D: TRBD1

CDR3: CASSEKETQYF
DNA: TGTGCCAGCAGTGAGAAGGAGACCCAGTACTTC
J: TRBJ2-5
V: TRBV28
size: -
D: -

CDR3: CASSEQGIPGNTIYF
DNA: TGTGCCAGCAGTGAACAGGGGATCCCTGGAAACACCATATATTTT
J: TRBJ1-3
V: TRBV6-1
size: -
D: -

CDR3: CASSPGGTSTDTQYF
DNA: TGTGCCAGCAGCCCCGGGGGAACTAGCACAGATACGCAGTATTTT
J: TRBJ2-3
V: TRBV7-3
size: -
D: -

CDR3: CASRIQTGFTEAFF
DNA: TGTGCCAGCCGCATCCAGACAGGGTTCACTGAAGCTTTCTTT
J: TRBJ1-1
V: TRBV27
size: -
D: TRBD1

CDR3: CASSPSLVTDTQYF
DNA: TGTGCCAGCAGCCCTAGCTTGGTCACAGATACGCAGTATTTT
J: TRBJ2-3
V: TRBV7-2
size: -
D: -

CDR3: CATSDRATGFRETQYF
DNA: TGTGCCACCAGTGACCGAGCCACGGGATTTAGGGAGACCCAGTACTTC
J: TRBJ2-5
V: TRBV24-1
size: -
D: -

CDR3: CASSYQGTGEKLFF
DNA: TGTGCCAGCAGTTACCAGGGAACGGGTGAAAAACTGTTTTTT
J: TRBJ1-4
V: TRBV6-6
size: few
D: -

CDR3: CASSFGLAGSTDTQYF
DNA: TGTGCCAGCAGTTTTGGACTAGCGGGGTCCACAGATACGCAGTATTTT
J: TRBJ2-3
V: TRBV6-5
size: few
D: TRBD2

CDR3: CASSLGVNEQYF
DNA: TGTGCCAGCAGCTTAGGAGTAAACGAGCAGTACTTC
J: TRBJ2-7
V: TRBV7-9
size: -
D: -

CDR3: CASSSRQRNEQFF
DNA: TGTGCCAGCAGCTCACGACAGCGCAATGAGCAGTTCTTC
J: TRBJ2-1
V: TRBV7-2
size: -
D: -

CDR3: CASSLGVGSPLHF
DNA: TGTGCCAGCAGTCTAGGGGTAGGTTCACCCCTCCACTTT
J: TRBJ1-6
V: TRBV25-1
size: -
D: -

CDR3: CASSAGTGDQPQHF
DNA: TGTGCCAGCAGCGCCGGGACAGGGGATCAGCCCCAGCATTTT
J: TRBJ1-5
V: TRBV9
size: -
D: TRBD1

CDR3: CASSVSSNQPQHF
DNA: TGCGCCAGCAGCGTATCTAGCAATCAGCCCCAGCATTTT
J: TRBJ1-5
V: TRBV5-1
size: -
D: -

CDR3: CATSTRGTGGQYSNQPQHF
DNA: TGTGCCACCAGCACCCGAGGAACAGGGGGACAGTATAGCAATCAGCCCCAGCATTTT
J: TRBJ1-5
V: TRBV15
size: -
D: TRBD1

CDR3: CAWDRNYGYTF
DNA: TGTGCCTGGGACAGGAACTATGGCTACACCTTC
J: TRBJ1-2
V: TRBV30
size: -
D: -